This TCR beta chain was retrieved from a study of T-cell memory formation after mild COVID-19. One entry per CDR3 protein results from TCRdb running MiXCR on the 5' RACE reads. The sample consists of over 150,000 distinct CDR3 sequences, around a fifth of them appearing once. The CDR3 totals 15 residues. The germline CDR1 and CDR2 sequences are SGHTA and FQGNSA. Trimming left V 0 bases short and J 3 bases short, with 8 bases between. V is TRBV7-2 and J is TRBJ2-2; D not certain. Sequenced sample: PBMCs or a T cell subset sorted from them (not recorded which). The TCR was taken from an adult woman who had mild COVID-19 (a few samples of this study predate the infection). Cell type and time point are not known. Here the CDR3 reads CASSLALSYTGELFF. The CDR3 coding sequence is TGTGCCAGCAGCTTAGCCCTATCCTACACCGGGGAGCTGTTTTTT.